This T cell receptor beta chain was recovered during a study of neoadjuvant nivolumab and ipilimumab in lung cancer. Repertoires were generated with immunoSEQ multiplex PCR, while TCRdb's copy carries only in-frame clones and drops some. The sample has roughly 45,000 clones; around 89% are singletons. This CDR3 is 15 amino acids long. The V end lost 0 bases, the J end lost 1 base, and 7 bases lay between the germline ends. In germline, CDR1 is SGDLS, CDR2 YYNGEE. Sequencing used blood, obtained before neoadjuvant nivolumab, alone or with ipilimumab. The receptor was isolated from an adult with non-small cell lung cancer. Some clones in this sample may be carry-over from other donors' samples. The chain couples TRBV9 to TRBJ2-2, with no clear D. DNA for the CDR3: TGTGCCAGCAGCGTAGAGGGATGGAACACCGGGGAGCTGTTTTTT. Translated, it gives CASSVEGWNTGELFF.